This TCR beta chain emerged from a study of cytomegalovirus exposure and HLA in healthy donors. Study-wide points: The investigators catalogued 150 or so TCR beta chains as cytomegalovirus-associated. In a later analysis, at a false discovery rate of 0.05, 15,000 to 20,000 TCR beta sequences matched HLA alleles. A later analysis showed that HLA-associated TCR beta chains had undergone more clonal expansion than equally common others. Most TCR sequences proved rare, with some public TCRs found in many donors.

Of note for this clone: As yet, its antigen is unknown.

Trimming took 4 bases from V and 1 from J; bases not matched to a gene: 1. Germline CDR1 reads SGHRS; CDR2 reads YFSETQ. The CDR3 runs to 14 residues. The PCR had 60 Vbeta and 13 Jbeta primers. Some clones are missing from TCRdb's copy, which holds only in-frame ones; the method was immunoSEQ multiplex PCR. This sample has approximately 120,000 clones, with about 79% found just once. The clonotype was recovered from a man in his fifties or sixties in good health and CMV-seronegative. Sequencing used PBMCs. V is TRBV5-1 and J is TRBJ2-2; 7 bases match TRBD1. The CDR3 loop is CASSGTENTGELFF. The CDR3 DNA sequence: TGCGCCAGCAGCGGGACAGAGAACACCGGGGAGCTGTTTTTT.